The present T cell receptor (beta chain) was sequenced within a study of glioma-infiltrating T cells after dendritic cell vaccination listed by TCRdb under 2016. Concerning the study at large: The cohort comprised around 15 glioblastoma patients from Phase I and II dendritic cell vaccination trials, 9 newly diagnosed and 6 with recurrent disease. In glioblastoma patients vaccinated with dendritic cells, deep sequencing of TCR beta CDR3 regions served to measure the amount of tumor-infiltrating lymphocytes and to compare repertoires between tumor and blood. Three intradermal dendritic cell vaccine injections were administered to patients at biweekly intervals in the arm below the axilla. Survival after dendritic cell vaccination was correlated with TCR sequencing metrics, such as TIL content and the overlap between tumor and blood repertoires. The vaccine was prepared from monocyte-derived dendritic cells that were cultured for 6 to 7 days with IL-4 and GM-CSF and then pulsed overnight with autologous tumor lysate. Between 2003 and 2012, the patients were given dendritic cell vaccination pulsed with autologous tumor lysate. Findings and caveats that apply to the study as a whole: The TCR overlap response model with three groups was called speculative and said to need prospective validation. TCR clonality showed no direct relationship with survival, which suggests that a diverse polyclonal response may be important. Longer time to progression and overall survival after dendritic cell vaccination were predicted by higher estimated pretreatment TIL content. The cohort was small and heterogeneous, and full blood and tumor sets were available for few patients, with initial-recurrent tumor pairs available for even fewer patients.

Selection of patients required sufficient residual fresh-frozen tumor tissue and over two years of available survival data. Although molecular status otherwise differed among the glioblastoma patients, no patient had an isocitrate dehydrogenase mutation. PBMC collection took place before vaccination, two weeks after the third vaccination, and at tumor progression if progression occurred. The Qiagen DNeasy Blood extraction Kit was used for extraction of genomic DNA. TCRB CDR3 regions were amplified from about 2 ug genomic DNA, or all available DNA if less, using the immunoSEQ assay. The multiplex PCR relied on 60 forward primers for TCR V beta segments and 13 reverse primers for J beta segments. To estimate reads per starting template, synthetic control templates were spiked into each sample at limiting dilution. Reads of 87 bp were generated by sequencing on the Illumina HiSeq System. The authors' pipeline ran thus. PCR and sequencing errors were removed by a nearest neighbor algorithm that merged closely related sequences. TCR overlap was measured as the percentage of unique tumor TCR beta sequences also present in the same patient's peripheral blood. The table comes from immuneACCESS by way of TCRdb, which keeps in-frame sequences with V and J called. Part of the clones is missing from these tables; in studies checked, under half for an unresolved V gene and the rest for unknown reasons. Clonal size and the V and J genes are those of that table, whereas D and trimming came from the DNA. Present in this sample are roughly 68,000 clones, 82% of which were seen just once. The ten largest make up around 9.6% of the sample.

In regard to this clone: Its antigen has not been determined. The input lacks base qualities; no much larger clone sits a single base away.

Trimming takes 8 bases off V and 13 bases off J; junction bases not matched to a gene: 10. CDR1 is given as LNHDA and CDR2 as SQIVND, both from the germline V gene (reference sequence). Including cysteine and phenylalanine, the CDR3 has 14 amino acids. The sequence is cut down to CDR3 DNA, 42 bases in frame from base 1. This sample comprised blood, obtained before dendritic cell vaccination. The rearrangement joined TRBV19 to TRBJ2-1, with 14 middle bases fitting TRBD2. This receptor was obtained from a human donor with glioblastoma. Here is the DNA: TGTGCCAGTGGGGGACTAGCGGGGGTACCGGCTCAGTTCTTC. Its protein reads: CASGGLAGVPAQFF.